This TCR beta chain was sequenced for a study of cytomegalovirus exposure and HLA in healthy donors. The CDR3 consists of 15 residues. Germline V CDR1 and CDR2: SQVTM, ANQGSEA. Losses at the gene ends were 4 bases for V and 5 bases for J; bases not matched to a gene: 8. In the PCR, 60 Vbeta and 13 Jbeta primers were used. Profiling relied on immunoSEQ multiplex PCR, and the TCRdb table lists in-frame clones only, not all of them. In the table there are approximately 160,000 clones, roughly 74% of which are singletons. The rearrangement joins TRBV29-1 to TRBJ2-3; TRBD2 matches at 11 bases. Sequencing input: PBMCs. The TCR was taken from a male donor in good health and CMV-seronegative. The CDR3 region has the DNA TGCAGCGTTGGAGGACTAGCGGGTGGGTTAGATACGCAGTATTTT. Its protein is CSVGGLAGGLDTQYF.